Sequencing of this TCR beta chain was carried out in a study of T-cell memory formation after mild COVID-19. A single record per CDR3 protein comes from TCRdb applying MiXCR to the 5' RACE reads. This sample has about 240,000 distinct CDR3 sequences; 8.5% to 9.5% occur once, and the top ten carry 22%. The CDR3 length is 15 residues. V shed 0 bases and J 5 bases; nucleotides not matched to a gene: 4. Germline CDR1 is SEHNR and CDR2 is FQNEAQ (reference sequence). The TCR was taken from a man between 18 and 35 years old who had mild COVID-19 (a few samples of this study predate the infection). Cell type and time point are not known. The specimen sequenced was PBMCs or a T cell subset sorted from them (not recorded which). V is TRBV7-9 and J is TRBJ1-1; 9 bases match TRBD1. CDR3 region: CASSLAQGAYTEAFF. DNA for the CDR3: TGTGCCAGCAGCTTAGCACAGGGGGCTTATACTGAAGCTTTCTTT.